The 21 T cell receptor beta chains below all came from one sample that was sequenced in a study of response to subunit inactivated influenza vaccine (dated by TCRdb to 2016 to 2019). Libraries were prepared through RT-PCR. The sample was run on an Illumina HiSeq 2500. TCRdb passed the public sequencing reads through fastp at Q25 and MiXCR, retaining productive beta sequences. Rows with one shared CDR3 protein collapse into an entry with the most common genes and DNA. For this sample there are about 570,000 distinct CDR3 sequences; about 10% appear just once. The ten largest account for 11% of the sample. Another study also made use of these data, one on T cells expressing NK-cell markers. As described in the second report: TCR beta cDNA libraries were prepared using 5'RACE template switching, which introduced a universal primer site and unique molecular identifiers.

This specimen was PBMCs from blood, taken on the day of vaccination. The origin of the receptors is a man in his fifties who received an inactivated influenza vaccine. Donor details come from another sample of the same person, matched by shared clones.

The rearrangement joins TRBV9 to TRBJ2-2; D gene ambiguous. The V and J ends lost 0 bases and 5 bases respectively, with 11 bases between them. Germline CDR1 and CDR2: SGDLS and YYNGEE. The CDR3 contains 15 residues. In DNA, the CDR3 is TGTGCCAGCAGCGTAGGGGTTGATTCAACCGGGGAGCTGTTTTTT. This gives the protein CASSVGVDSTGELFF.

The chain couples TRBV6-1 to TRBJ2-2; D gene unclear. CDR3 length equals 14 residues. Trimming left V 6 bases short and J 1 base short, with 9 bases between. CDR1 is MNHNS and CDR2 is SASEGT in the germline V gene. This CDR3 is CASSPDMNTGELFF. The CDR3 bases are TGTGCCAGCAGCCCAGATATGAACACCGGGGAGCTGTTTTTT.

In the case of this clonotype: The conserved final phenylalanine or tryptophan is absent from the CDR3, which likely points to a read error. The chain combines TRBV6-2 or TRBV6-3 with TRBJ2-1; 7 bases fit TRBD1. The CDR3 contains 15 residues. Per the germline V gene, CDR1 is MNHEY and CDR2 is SVGEGT. The trim removed 2 bases at V and 7 bases at J, leaving 8 bases unmatched. The CDR3 DNA sequence: TGTGCCAGCAGTTACGTCCTGACAGGGAAGAATGAGCAGTTCTTA. It specifies CASSYVLTGKNEQFL.

As for this clonotype: At one boundary the junction diverges from the germline segment, which might be a read error. The chain uses TRBV7-7 and TRBJ2-1; no clear D gene. The CDR3 has 13 residues. Germline CDR1 reads SSHAT; CDR2 reads FNYEAQ (reference sequence). The CDR3 here is CASSEIRNNEQFF. The CDR3 bases are TGTGCTAGCAGCGAGATAAGGAACAATGAGCAGTTCTTC.

The V call is TRBV3-1, the J call TRBJ1-5, with TRBD1 matching 8 bases. Germline V CDR1 and CDR2: LGHDT, YNNKEL (reference sequence). The CDR3 loop spans 16 amino acids. Trimming at V came to 4 bases and at J to 0 bases, leaving 5 bases not matched to a gene. The CDR3: CASSPDRGLSNQPQHF. The CDR3 nucleotides are TGTGCCAGCAGCCCCGACAGGGGCCTTAGCAATCAGCCCCAGCATTTT.

This clonotype occurred a few times. V and J are TRBV29-1 and TRBJ2-1, with 11 positions matching TRBD2. J gave up 3 bases and V 1 base, and 5 bases lay outside the gene matches. The CDR3 contains 16 residues. The germline V gene has CDR1 SQVTM and CDR2 ANQGSEA. The CDR3 here is CSVEAQTSGVYNEQFF. CDR3 nucleotide sequence: TGCAGCGTTGAAGCCCAGACTAGCGGGGTCTACAATGAGCAGTTCTTC.

V is TRBV4-3 and J is TRBJ2-7; D remains ambiguous. Germline values: CDR1 LGHNA, CDR2 YSLEER. Trimming removed 1 base at V and 2 bases at J, with 6 bases between. The CDR3 consists of 13 residues. CDR3 protein: CASSQGGAYEQYF. CDR3 in DNA: TGCGCCAGCAGCCAAGGAGGTGCCTACGAGCAGTACTTC.

This chain joins TRBV4-3 and TRBJ2-7, with TRBD1 matching over 8 bases. Per the germline V gene, CDR1 is LGHNA and CDR2 is YSLEER. The CDR3 spans 14 residues. J was trimmed by 7 bases and V by 2 bases; bases with no gene match: 7. This CDR3 is CASSQTGQGDEQYF. In DNA form, the CDR3 reads TGCGCCAGCAGCCAAACCGGACAGGGAGATGAGCAGTACTTC.

The chain uses TRBV12-3 or TRBV12-4 and TRBJ2-2; possibly TRBD1 for D (5 bases). Trimming pared 7 bases from V and 3 bases from J, leaving 9 bases between. The CDR3 extends over 13 amino acids. CDR3 residues: CASIQGDTGELFF. The CDR3 DNA follows: TGTGCCAGCATTCAGGGTGACACCGGGGAGCTGTTTTTT.

This clonotype was seen more than once but under ten times. V and J are TRBV20-1 and TRBJ1-5; D remains unclear. The CDR3 consists of 14 residues. The germline V gene has CDR1 DFQATT and CDR2 SNEGSKA (reference sequence). Trimming cost V 1 base and J 1 base, with 8 bases left between them. The CDR3 spells CSARGEWSNQPQHF. The CDR3 nucleotides are TGCAGTGCTAGAGGGGAGTGGAGCAATCAGCCCCAGCATTTT.

The chain links TRBV5-5 to TRBJ1-3, with a tentative D call TRBD1 (5 bases). Trimming pared 2 bases from V and 3 bases from J, leaving 15 bases between. This CDR3 comprises 16 residues. CDR1 is SGHKS, CDR2 YYEKEE, per germline (reference sequence). CDR3: CASSFPHGGGGNTIYF. As DNA, the CDR3 is TGTGCCAGCAGCTTCCCACATGGGGGAGGTGGAAACACCATATATTTT.

V is TRBV12-3 or TRBV12-4 and J is TRBJ1-1; D unclear. The CDR3 loop spans 13 amino acids. Trimming removed 0 bases at V and 9 bases at J, with 11 bases between. The CDR3 is CASSLAAGLKAFF. The CDR3 DNA is TGTGCCAGCAGTTTAGCAGCGGGGTTGAAAGCTTTCTTT.

The rearrangement uses TRBV4-1 and TRBJ1-1; tentative D call: TRBD1 (6 bases). Trimming pared 5 bases from V and 4 bases from J, leaving 17 bases between. The germline V gene encodes CDR1 MGHRA and CDR2 YSYEKL. The CDR3 has 15 residues. CDR3 DNA: TGCGCCAGCAGCACAGACCGTCGGGGGCGCACTGAAGCTTTCTTT. As protein: CASSTDRRGRTEAFF.

This clonotype has a count of ten or more. The V gene is TRBV28, the J gene TRBJ2-7; 11 bases agree with TRBD1. The CDR3 sequence is 14 residues long. The V gene's germline CDR1 is MDHEN and CDR2 SYDVKM. V lost 5 bases, J lost 8 bases, and 8 bases stayed unmatched. CDR3 in DNA: TGTGCCAGCAGTACCGGACAGGGGGCTGGTAAGCAGTACTTC. Translated, it gives CASSTGQGAGKQYF.

This sequence joins TRBV19 and TRBJ2-1, with TRBD2 matching over 15 bases. Germline-derived CDR1 and CDR2 are LNHDA and SQIVND (reference sequence). Trimming at V came to 5 bases and at J to 7 bases, leaving 6 bases not matched to a gene. The CDR3 consists of 16 residues. CDR3 nucleotide sequence: TGTGCCAGTAGTGCGAGGACTAGCGGGAGGGTAAATGAGCAGTTCTTC. Its translation: CASSARTSGRVNEQFF. Based on the CDR3 plus reference TRBV19 and TRBJ2-1, the full variable domain is DGGITQSPKYLFRKEGQNVTLSCEQNLNHDAMYWYRQDPGQGLRLIYYSQIVNDFQKGDIAEGYSVSREKKESFPLTVTSAQKNPTAFYLCASSARTSGRVNEQFFGPGTRLTVL.

The chain links TRBV12-3 or TRBV12-4 to TRBJ2-2; 7 nucleotides align to TRBD2. Trimming took 6 bases from V and 0 from J; bases not matched to a gene: 7. The CDR3 runs to 16 residues. DNA for the CDR3: TGTGCCAGCAGACGAAGCGGGGTTCCGAACACCGGGGAGCTGTTTTTT. Translating gives CASRRSGVPNTGELFF.

The V call is TRBV15, the J call TRBJ2-2; D call uncertain. Trimming removed 4 bases from V and 4 bases from J, with 4 bases in between. The CDR3 runs to 12 residues. Looked up from germline, CDR1 is LNHNV and CDR2 is YYDKDF (reference sequence). CDR3 nucleotides: TGTGCCACCAGCAAACGCACCGGGGAGCTGTTTTTT. This codes for CATSKRTGELFF.

CDR3 bases: TGTGCCAGCAGCTCTCAGACGGGCGAGCAGTACTTC. It encodes CASSSQTGEQYF. This sequence joins TRBV5-6 and TRBJ2-7; no definite D call. The germline CDR1 and CDR2 sequences are SGHDT and YYEEEE. V was trimmed by 3 bases and J by 6 bases, leaving 10 bases between them. The CDR3 has 12 residues.

In this sample, this clonotype turned up a few times. The chain employs TRBV7-9 and TRBJ1-4; D uncertain. The CDR3 totals 15 residues. CDR1 and CDR2 (germline): SEHNR, FQNEAQ (reference sequence). V gave up 7 bases and J gave up 0 bases, with 12 bases separating them. CDR3 in DNA: TGTGCCAGCACCATGGGCGGGGCAACTAATGAAAAACTGTTTTTT. Translating gives CASTMGGATNEKLFF.

This clonotype was counted only a few times. This chain connects TRBV12-3 or TRBV12-4 to TRBJ1-4, with TRBD1 matching 7 bases. This CDR3 comprises 15 residues. The V segment lost 6 bases and the J segment 4 bases; nucleotides outside the gene matches: 8. Here the CDR3 reads CASSPKTGLNEKLFF. The CDR3 DNA reads as TGTGCCAGCAGCCCAAAGACAGGGCTTAATGAAAAACTGTTTTTT.

The J gene is TRBJ2-7, the V gene TRBV7-2; 7 positions match TRBD1. This CDR3 has 14 amino acids. CDR1 and CDR2 from the germline V gene are SGHTA and FQGNSA. J lost 3 bases, V lost 5 bases, and 7 bases had no gene match. CDR3 protein: CASSAPDRRYEQYF. CDR3 coding DNA: TGTGCCAGCAGCGCCCCGGACAGGCGCTACGAGCAGTACTTC.